This TCR beta chain was sequenced during a study of shared clonotypes between healthy human individuals. Libraries were prepared by immunoSEQ multiplex PCR; TCRdb keeps only in-frame clonotypes and omits some of them. The sample yields around 2.1 million clones, just over 90% seen once. Naive CD8 cells lacked CD45RO and underwent positive selection for CCR7, leaving out terminally differentiated effector memory CD45RA+ cells. Germline V gives CDR1 MNHEY, CDR2 SMNVEV (reference sequence). The CDR3 is 14 amino acids. V was pared by 8 bases and J by 5 bases, with 19 bases between. The TCR comes from a man younger than 35 in good health. Some clones in this sample may be carry-over from other donors' samples. The specimen sequenced was naive CD8+ T cells from PBMCs. The genes are TRBV27 and TRBJ2-7, with a possible D match to TRBD2 (5 bases). The CDR3 DNA is TGTGCCAGCTCTACCCCGGGGTATTCGGACGAGCAGTACTTC. It translates to CASSTPGYSDEQYF.